Each of the 5 T cell receptor beta chains below was sequenced from the same sample in a study of blood T cell repertoires in COVID-19. This table comes from immunoSEQ multiplex PCR, and its TCRdb copy is limited to in-frame clones, with some not included. The sample has under 200,000 clones; about 90% are singletons. Sequencing was carried out using peripheral blood. The receptor set was obtained from a man between 60 and 70 years old with active or convalescent COVID-19.

The gene calls are TRBV6-5 and TRBJ1-1, with a weak D call TRBD1 (6 bases). CDR1 and CDR2 from the germline V gene are MNHEY and SVGAGI. The CDR3 totals 15 residues. V lost 5 bases and J lost 4, with 17 bases in between. CDR3 bases: TGTGCCAGCAGTAGGGGGTGGGGGTCCGCCACTGAAGCTTTCTTT. Encoded protein: CASSRGWGSATEAFF.

This chain uses TRBV18 with TRBJ2-7; D is perhaps TRBD1 (5 bases). The V end was cut by 5 bases, the J end by 3 bases, with 8 bases between. CDR3 length: 12 residues. The germline V gene has CDR1 KGHSH and CDR2 LQKENI. The DNA of the CDR3 is TGTGCCAGCTCATCGCAGGGCTACGAGCAGTACTTC. Its translation is CASSSQGYEQYF.

In this sample, this clone turned up a few times. The J gene is TRBJ2-7, the V gene TRBV27; D may be TRBD2 (6 bases). The CDR3 sequence is 14 residues long. Germline V gives CDR1 MNHEY, CDR2 SMNVEV (reference sequence). V lost 3 bases to trimming and J lost 9 bases, with 18 bases between them. CDR3: CASSLGRDSRPQYF. Here the CDR3 DNA reads TGTGCCAGCAGTTTGGGCCGGGACTCCCGTCCGCAGTACTTC.

The chain has TRBV6-5 and TRBJ1-2, with TRBD1 matching over 10 bases. Losses at the gene ends were 6 bases for V and 3 bases for J; bases not matched to a gene: 7. Germline-derived CDR1 and CDR2 are MNHEY and SVGAGI. This CDR3 has 15 amino acids. The CDR3: CASSDMTGGDYGYTF. The DNA of the CDR3 is TGTGCCAGCAGCGACATGACAGGGGGCGACTATGGCTACACCTTC.

V and J are TRBV3-1 (or the pseudogene TRBV3-2) and TRBJ2-5; D gene unclear. The CDR3 has 11 residues. V was pared by 6 bases and J by 1 base, with 3 bases between. Looked up from germline, CDR1 is LGHDT and CDR2 is YNNKEL (reference sequence). This CDR3 reads CASSLQETQYF. CDR3 nucleotides: TGTGCCAGCAGTCTCCAAGAGACCCAGTACTTC.